These T cell receptor beta chains were read from a single sample in a study of T cell changes during pregnancy in multiple sclerosis. TCRdb keeps only in-frame clones here, not all; method: immunoSEQ multiplex PCR. The table records roughly 73,000 clones, roughly nine tenths of them present only once. The sample consisted of peripheral blood, taken in the second trimester of pregnancy. The receptors shown here come from a female donor in good health, enrolled as a control in a pregnancy study. Both conserved end residues are part of each CDR3. D genes are given only for firm matches. Expanded clones are given a class, and other clones once, few, many or no size at all.

d_call,v_call,clone_size,j_call,cdr3_aa,cdr3_nt
TRBD1,TRBV7-8,.,TRBJ2-7,CASSLGAGTGSYEQYF,TGTGCCAGCAGCTTAGGAGCCGGGACAGGGTCCTACGAGCAGTACTTC
TRBD2,TRBV5-1,.,TRBJ2-3,CASSFLAGGPMGDTQYF,TGCGCCAGCAGCTTCTTAGCGGGGGGGCCGATGGGAGATACGCAGTATTTT
.,TRBV12-2,.,TRBJ2-7,CASRLAGTAGLARRVATYEQYF,TGTGCAAGTCGCTTAGCCGGGACAGCCGGACTAGCGAGGAGGGTTGCTACCTACGAGCAGTACTTC
.,TRBV6-5,.,TRBJ2-1,CASSTGDNEQFF,TGTGCCAGCAGCACGGGGGACAATGAGCAGTTCTTC
.,TRBV4-1,.,TRBJ2-2,CASSQVNRAAGELFF,TGCGCCAGCAGCCAAGTTAACAGGGCAGCCGGGGAGCTGTTTTTT
.,TRBV5-8,.,TRBJ2-7,CASSSRRNAGEQYF,TGTGCCAGCAGCTCGCGGAGGAATGCTGGCGAGCAGTACTTC
.,TRBV30,once,TRBJ2-3,CAWTRDTDTQYF,TGTGCCTGGACCAGGGACACAGATACGCAGTATTTT
TRBD2,TRBV7-9,.,TRBJ2-5,CASSRGLAGGGTQYF,TGTGCCAGCAGCCGTGGACTAGCGGGGGGTGGGACCCAGTACTTC
.,TRBV28,.,TRBJ1-4,CASGPGGLDEKLFF,TGTGCCAGCGGACCCGGGGGATTGGATGAAAAACTGTTTTTT
.,TRBV4-2,.,TRBJ1-5,CASSQEQGSNQPQHF,TGTGCCAGCAGCCAAGAGCAGGGAAGCAATCAGCCCCAGCATTTT
TRBD1,TRBV2,.,TRBJ1-6,CASSEARTGGLVDSPLHF,TGTGCCAGCAGTGAAGCAAGGACAGGAGGACTGGTGGATTCACCCCTCCACTTT
TRBD1,TRBV29-1,.,TRBJ1-1,CSVAQGSGALNTEAFF,TGCAGCGTGGCACAGGGGAGTGGTGCTCTGAACACTGAAGCTTTCTTT
TRBD2,TRBV9,.,TRBJ2-7,CASSFTGTSRDEQYF,TGTGCCAGCAGCTTCACCGGGACTAGCCGCGACGAGCAGTACTTC
.,TRBV14,.,TRBJ2-1,CASSLTGFYNEQFF,TGTGCCAGCAGCCTCACAGGCTTTTACAATGAGCAGTTCTTC
TRBD1,TRBV30,.,TRBJ1-3,CAWSAGDRSSGTIYF,TGTGCCTGGAGTGCAGGGGACAGGTCGAGCGGCACCATATATTTT
.,TRBV10-1,once,TRBJ1-1,CASSGKERAFF,TGCGCCAGCAGTGGGAAGGAGAGGGCTTTCTTT
.,TRBV4-3,.,TRBJ1-3,CASSQVLGSSGNTIYF,TGCGCCAGCAGCCAAGTTTTGGGGAGCTCTGGAAACACCATATATTTT
.,TRBV6-6,.,TRBJ1-1,CASSYPKGGNTEAFF,TGTGCCAGCAGTTACCCCAAAGGGGGAAACACTGAAGCTTTCTTT
.,TRBV6-5,.,TRBJ1-2,CASSPPGGANYGYTF,TGTGCCAGCAGTCCCCCCGGCGGGGCTAACTATGGCTACACCTTC
.,TRBV18,.,TRBJ2-7,CASSPDRRGYEQYF,TGTGCCAGCTCACCAGACAGGAGAGGCTACGAGCAGTACTTC